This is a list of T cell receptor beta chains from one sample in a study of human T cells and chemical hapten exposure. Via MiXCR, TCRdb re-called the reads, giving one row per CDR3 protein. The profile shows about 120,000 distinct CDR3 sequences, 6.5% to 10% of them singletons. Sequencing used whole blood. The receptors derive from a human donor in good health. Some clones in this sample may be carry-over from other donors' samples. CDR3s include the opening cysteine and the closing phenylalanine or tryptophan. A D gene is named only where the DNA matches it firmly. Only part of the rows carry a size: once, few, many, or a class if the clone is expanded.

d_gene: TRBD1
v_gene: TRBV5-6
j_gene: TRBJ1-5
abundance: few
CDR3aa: CASSPRQGAREQPQHF
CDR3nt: TGTGCCAGCAGCCCCCGACAGGGGGCGCGGGAACAGCCCCAGCATTTT

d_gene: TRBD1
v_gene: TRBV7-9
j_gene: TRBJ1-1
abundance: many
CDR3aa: CASSSHRGVNTEAFF
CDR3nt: TGTGCCAGCAGCTCCCACAGGGGAGTGAACACTGAAGCTTTCTTT

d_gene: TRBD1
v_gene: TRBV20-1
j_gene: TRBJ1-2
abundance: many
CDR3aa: CSARDDRDYGYTF
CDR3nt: TGCAGTGCTCGTGACGACAGGGACTATGGCTACACCTTC

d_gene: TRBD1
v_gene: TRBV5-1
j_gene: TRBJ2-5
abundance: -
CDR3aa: CASSLSGTGTETQYF
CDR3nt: TGCGCCAGCAGCTTGTCCGGGACAGGGACAGAGACCCAGTACTTC

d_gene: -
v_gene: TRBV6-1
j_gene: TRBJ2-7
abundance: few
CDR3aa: CASSDRVRAYEQYF
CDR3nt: TGTGCCAGCAGTGACAGGGTTCGCGCCTACGAGCAGTACTTC

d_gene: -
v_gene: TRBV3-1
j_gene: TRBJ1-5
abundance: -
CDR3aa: CASSQNQGYNQPQHF
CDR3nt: TGTGCCAGCAGCCAAAACCAGGGCTACAATCAGCCCCAGCATTTT

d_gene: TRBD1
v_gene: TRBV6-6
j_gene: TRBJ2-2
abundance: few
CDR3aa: CASSAGRTGLTGELFF
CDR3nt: TGTGCCAGCAGTGCCGGACGGACAGGGCTCACCGGGGAGCTGTTTTTT

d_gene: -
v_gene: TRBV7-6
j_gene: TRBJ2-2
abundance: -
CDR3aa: CASSSLRVTGELFF
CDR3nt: TGTGCCAGCAGCTCCCTAAGAGTCACCGGGGAGCTGTTTTTT

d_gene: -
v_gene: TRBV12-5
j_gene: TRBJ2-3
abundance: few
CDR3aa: CASGFSLNQRRHTDTQYF
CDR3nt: TGTGCTAGTGGTTTCTCCCTGAACCAGCGGAGACACACAGATACGCAGTATTTT

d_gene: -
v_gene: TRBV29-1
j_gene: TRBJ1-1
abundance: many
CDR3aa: CSVVNTEAFF
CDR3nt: TGCAGCGTTGTTAACACTGAAGCTTTCTTT

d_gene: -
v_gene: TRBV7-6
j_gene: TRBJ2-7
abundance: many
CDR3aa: CASSLAEGGPFYEQYF
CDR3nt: TGTGCCAGCAGCTTAGCAGAAGGGGGGCCATTCTACGAGCAGTACTTC

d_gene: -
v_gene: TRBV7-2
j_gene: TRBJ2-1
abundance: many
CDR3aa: CASSPRRGGQFF
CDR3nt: TGTGCCAGCAGCCCCAGGCGGGGAGGGCAGTTCTTC

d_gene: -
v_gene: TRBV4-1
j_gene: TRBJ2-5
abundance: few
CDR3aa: CASSQEETEETQYF
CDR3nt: TGCGCCAGCAGCCAAGAAGAGACAGAGGAGACCCAGTACTTC

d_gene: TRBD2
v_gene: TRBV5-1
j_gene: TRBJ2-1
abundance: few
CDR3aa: CASSLWAGGNNRNEQFF
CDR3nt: TGCGCCAGCAGCTTGTGGGCCGGGGGGAATAACCGCAATGAGCAGTTCTTC

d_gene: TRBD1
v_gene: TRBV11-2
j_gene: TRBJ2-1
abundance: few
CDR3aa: CASSPLTGSYNEQFF
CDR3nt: TGTGCCAGCAGCCCCCTGACAGGGTCCTACAATGAGCAGTTCTTC

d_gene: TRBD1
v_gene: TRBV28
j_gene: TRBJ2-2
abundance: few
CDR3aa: CASSRRETGVTGELFF
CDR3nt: TGTGCCAGCAGTCGCCGCGAAACAGGGGTCACCGGGGAGCTGTTTTTT

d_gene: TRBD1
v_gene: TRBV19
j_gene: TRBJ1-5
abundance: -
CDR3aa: CASMGTGGLNGNQPQHF
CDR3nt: TGTGCCAGTATGGGGACAGGGGGCTTAAATGGCAATCAGCCCCAGCATTTT

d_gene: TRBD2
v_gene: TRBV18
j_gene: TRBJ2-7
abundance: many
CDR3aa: CASSPPAGGYEQYF
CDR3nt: TGTGCCAGCTCACCCCCTGCGGGAGGTTACGAGCAGTACTTC

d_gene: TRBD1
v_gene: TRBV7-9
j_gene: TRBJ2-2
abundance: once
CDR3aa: CASSLGTGLSTGELFF
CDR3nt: TGTGCCAGCAGCTTAGGGACAGGCCTGAGCACCGGGGAGCTGTTTTTT

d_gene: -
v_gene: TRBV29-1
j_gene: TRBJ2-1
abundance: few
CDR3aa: CSVGPGAYNEQFF
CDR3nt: TGCAGCGTAGGGCCGGGCGCCTACAATGAGCAGTTCTTC

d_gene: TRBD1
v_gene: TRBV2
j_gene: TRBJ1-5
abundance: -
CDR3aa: CASSFGGRGLNQPQHF
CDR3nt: TGTGCCAGCTCCTTTGGAGGCAGGGGGCTAAACCAGCCCCAGCATTTT

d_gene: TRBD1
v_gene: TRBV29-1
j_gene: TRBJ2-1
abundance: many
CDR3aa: CSVVPRGHSYNEQFF
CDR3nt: TGCAGCGTTGTCCCCAGGGGGCATTCCTACAATGAGCAGTTCTTC

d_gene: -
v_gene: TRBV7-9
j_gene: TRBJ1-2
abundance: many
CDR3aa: CASSFGDGYTF
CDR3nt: TGTGCCAGCAGCTTTGGGGATGGCTACACCTTC

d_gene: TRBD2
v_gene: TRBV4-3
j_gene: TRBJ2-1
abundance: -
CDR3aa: CASSQAGGAGYNEQFF
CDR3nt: TGCGCCAGCAGCCAGGCCGGGGGGGCAGGGTACAATGAGCAGTTCTTC

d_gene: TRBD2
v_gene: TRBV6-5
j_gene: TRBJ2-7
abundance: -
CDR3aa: CASSYLAGVIYEQYF
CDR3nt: TGTGCCAGCAGTTACCTAGCGGGGGTGATCTACGAGCAGTACTTC

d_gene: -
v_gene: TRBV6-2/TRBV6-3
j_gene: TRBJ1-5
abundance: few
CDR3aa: CASRPYPGTSNQPQHF
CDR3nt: TGTGCCAGCAGACCATATCCTGGGACAAGTAATCAGCCCCAGCATTTT

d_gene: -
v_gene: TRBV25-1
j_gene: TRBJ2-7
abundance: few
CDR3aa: CASSEPGIPEQYF
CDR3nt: TGTGCCAGCAGTGAACCAGGTATCCCCGAGCAGTACTTC

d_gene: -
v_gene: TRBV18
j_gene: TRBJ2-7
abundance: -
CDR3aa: CASSPEGRSSYEQYF
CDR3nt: TGTGCCAGCTCACCGGAGGGACGGAGCAGCTACGAGCAGTACTTC

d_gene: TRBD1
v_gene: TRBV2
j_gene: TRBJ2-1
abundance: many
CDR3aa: CASKLMGTGEGNEQFF
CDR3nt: TGTGCCAGCAAACTTATGGGGACAGGGGAAGGCAATGAGCAGTTCTTC

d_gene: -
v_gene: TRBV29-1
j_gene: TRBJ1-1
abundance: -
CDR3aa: CSVVQAPFMNTEAFF
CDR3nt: TGCAGCGTGGTCCAGGCCCCCTTTATGAACACTGAAGCTTTCTTT

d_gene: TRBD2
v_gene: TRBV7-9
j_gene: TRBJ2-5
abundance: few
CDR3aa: CASRRHSGGEETQYF
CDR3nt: TGTGCCAGCAGACGTCATAGCGGGGGGGAAGAGACCCAGTACTTC

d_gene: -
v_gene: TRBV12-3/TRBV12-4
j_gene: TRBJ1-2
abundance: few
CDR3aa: CASSLAVTSYGYTF
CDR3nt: TGTGCCAGCAGTTTAGCGGTGACCTCCTATGGCTACACCTTC

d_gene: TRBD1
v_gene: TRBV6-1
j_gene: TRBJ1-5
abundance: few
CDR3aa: CASRGGQGFGQPQHF
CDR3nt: TGTGCCAGCAGGGGAGGACAGGGGTTCGGACAGCCCCAGCATTTT

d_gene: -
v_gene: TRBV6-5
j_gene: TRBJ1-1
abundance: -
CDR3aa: CASSYLDGTEAFF
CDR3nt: TGTGCCAGCAGTTACCTGGACGGAACTGAAGCTTTCTTT

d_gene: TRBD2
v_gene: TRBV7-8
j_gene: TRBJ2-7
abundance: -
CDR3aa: CASSAGPGLAPYEQYF
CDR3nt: TGTGCCAGCAGCGCCGGACCGGGACTAGCACCTTACGAGCAGTACTTC

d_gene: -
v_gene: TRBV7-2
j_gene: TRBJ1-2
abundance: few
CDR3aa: CASSLFRDYGYTF
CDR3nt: TGTGCCAGCAGCTTATTTAGGGACTATGGCTACACCTTC

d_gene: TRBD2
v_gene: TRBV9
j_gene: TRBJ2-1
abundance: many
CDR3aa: CASSVLTSGGANEQFF
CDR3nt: TGTGCCAGCAGCGTCCTGACTAGCGGGGGGGCGAATGAGCAGTTCTTC

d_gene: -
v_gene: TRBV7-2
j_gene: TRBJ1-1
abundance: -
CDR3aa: CASSLRRGQNTEAFF
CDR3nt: TGTGCCAGCAGCTTACGTCGCGGACAAAACACTGAAGCTTTCTTT

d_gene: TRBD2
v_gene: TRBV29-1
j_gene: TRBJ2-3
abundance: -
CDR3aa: CSVRTSGSADTQYF
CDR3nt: TGCAGCGTCCGGACTAGCGGGAGTGCAGATACGCAGTATTTT

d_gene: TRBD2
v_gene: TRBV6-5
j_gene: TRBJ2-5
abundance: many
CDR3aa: CASSRSGGLQETQYF
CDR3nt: TGTGCCAGCAGCCGGAGCGGGGGTTTACAAGAGACCCAGTACTTC

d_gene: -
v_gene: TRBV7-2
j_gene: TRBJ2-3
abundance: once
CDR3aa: CASSLTTGTDTQYF
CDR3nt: TGTGCCAGCAGCTTAACAACAGGCACAGATACGCAGTATTTT

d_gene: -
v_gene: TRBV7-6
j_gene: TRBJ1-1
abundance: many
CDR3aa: CASSLAGFVNTEAFF
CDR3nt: TGTGCCAGCAGCTTAGCTGGGTTTGTGAACACTGAAGCTTTCTTT

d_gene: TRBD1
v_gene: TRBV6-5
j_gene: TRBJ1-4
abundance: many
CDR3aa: CASSYGTGVDEKLFF
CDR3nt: TGTGCCAGCAGTTACGGGACAGGGGTGGATGAAAAACTGTTTTTT

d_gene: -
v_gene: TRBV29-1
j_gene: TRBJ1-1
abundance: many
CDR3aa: CSVNRNMNTEAFF
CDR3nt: TGCAGCGTTAACAGGAACATGAACACTGAAGCTTTCTTT

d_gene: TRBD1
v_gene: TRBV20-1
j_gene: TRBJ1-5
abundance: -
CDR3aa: CSARGTGGNQPQHF
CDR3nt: TGCAGTGCTAGAGGGACAGGGGGCAATCAGCCCCAGCATTTT

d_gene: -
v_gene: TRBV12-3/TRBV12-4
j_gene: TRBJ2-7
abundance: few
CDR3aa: CASNIGLFEQYF
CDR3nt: TGTGCCAGCAATATCGGGCTATTCGAGCAGTACTTC

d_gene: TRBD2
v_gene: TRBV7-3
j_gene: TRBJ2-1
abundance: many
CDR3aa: CASSLGLAGDNEQFF
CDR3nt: TGTGCCAGCAGCCTGGGGCTAGCGGGGGACAATGAGCAGTTCTTC

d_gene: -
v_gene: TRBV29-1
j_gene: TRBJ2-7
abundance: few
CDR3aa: CSVVGGMMRYEQYF
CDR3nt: TGCAGCGTTGTCGGAGGTATGATGCGATACGAGCAGTACTTC

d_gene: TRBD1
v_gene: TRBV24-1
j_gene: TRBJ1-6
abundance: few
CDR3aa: CATSDSTGESPLHF
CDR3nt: TGTGCCACCAGTGATTCCACAGGGGAATCACCCCTCCACTTT

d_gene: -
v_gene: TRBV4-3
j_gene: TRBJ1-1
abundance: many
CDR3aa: CASSQEIGVPEAFF
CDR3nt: TGCGCCAGCAGCCAAGAAATCGGGGTCCCTGAAGCTTTCTTT

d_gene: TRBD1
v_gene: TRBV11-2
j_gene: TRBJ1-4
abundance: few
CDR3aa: CASSLGDRTDEKLFF
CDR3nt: TGTGCCAGCAGCTTAGGGGACAGGACTGATGAAAAACTGTTTTTT